This T cell receptor beta chain was captured in a study of beta chain features in type 1 diabetes (dated by TCRdb to about 2018). General notes on the study: No differences in mean age, gender distribution, total cell number or subset yield were found between patients and healthy donors. A total of some 110 million sorted cells were examined across all samples, and a strong correlation was observed between cell number per subset and RNA yield. Regulatory and stem cell-like memory subsets were isolated from only 8 patients and roughly 8 healthy donors, whereas naive and central memory subsets came from all 30 or so donors. In the study, TCRB repertoires of sorted circulating CD4+ T cell subsets from recently diagnosed type 1 diabetes patients were compared with those of matched healthy donors. The paper's findings and limits, for the study overall: Patients with type 1 diabetes made fewer insertions and deleted more nucleotides at VDJ recombination sites, implying thymic rearrangement abnormalities. Naive, central memory and regulatory TCRB repertoires appeared to be more similar among patients than among healthy donors. Sequencing cDNA rather than genomic DNA could over-represent highly expressing activated cells, although activation and CD3 levels did not differ between groups. PCR may preferentially amplify shorter templates, but because patient and control samples were amplified and corrected together, any resulting skew would affect both groups equally. Because the HLA sub-analyses included only small numbers of individuals, any influence of HLA type on TCRB rearrangement was left unresolved. Type 1 diabetes patients showed a moderate but significant shortening of TCRB CDR3 length in all four CD4+ subsets.

The High Capacity cDNA Reverse Transcription Kit was used to reverse transcribe all of the isolated RNA, meaning that expressed TCRB transcripts were what got sequenced. Deep immunoSEQ sequencing was applied to naive, central memory and regulatory T cell samples, giving an average of about 3.57 million total reads per sample. After sorted cells were lysed in RLT buffer, RNA was extracted with DNase-treated RNeasy Micro or Mini kits, with the choice depending on cell number. To prevent cross-contamination, each cell subset was processed individually, whereas patient and healthy donor samples were processed jointly. Using the immunoSEQ multiplex PCR, TCRB sequences were amplified from cDNA into 87-bp fragments spanning the CDR3 region. The amplicons were sequenced using the Illumina HiSeq platform. Under the source paper's analysis protocol: PCR bias was corrected computationally using synthetic template baselines, and reads within Hamming distance 2 were collapsed, with unmergeable singletons discarded. Reads were aligned to IMGT to assign V, D and J genes, CDR3 length, and insertions or deletions at six rearrangement sites. Clonotype counts were normalized to sorted cell number within each subset before computing true diversity and Gini coefficients with the tcR R package. The overlap coefficient, calculated on TCRB nucleotide sequences, was used to measure repertoire sharing. Out-of-frame TCRB sequences from naive cells were analyzed to stand in for the pre-selection repertoire. Sourced from immuneACCESS, this table was stored by TCRdb with only in-frame sequences that have V and J called. A share of the clones is absent; for the studies checked, an unresolved V gene accounts for under half, and the remainder has no known explanation. V and J calls and clone size come straight from that table; D and trimming were deduced from the DNA. This sample gives over 700,000 clones in total; roughly a sixth of them show up just once. The ten top clones hold around 0.02% of the sample.

Trimming takes 10 bases off V and 7 bases off J; junction bases not matched to a gene: 12. CDR1 and CDR2 are drawn from the germline V gene: MDHEN, SYDVKM. Measured from the cysteine to the phenylalanine, the CDR3 is 14 residues long. CDR3 DNA only is kept here, 42 bases in frame from base 1. In the case of this clone: Its antigen is currently not known. Base qualities were left out, and no much larger clone turns up one base away.

A single peripheral blood draw of about 116 mL on average was collected from each donor into heparinised tubes. A BD FACSAria II was used to sort naive, central memory, regulatory and stem cell-like memory CD4+ T cells with a panel that included CD45RO, CCR7, CD25, CD127, CD95 and CD27. A purity above 95% was achieved for all sorted populations. PBMCs were separated immediately by Lymphoprep density gradient centrifugation and were stained directly, without being cultured. So that batch effects would be minimized, each experiment stained and sorted samples in pairs, pairing one healthy donor with one patient.

Sequencing was carried out using naive CD4+ T cells from blood. This specimen's cell subset or site label, per the study, means: true naive CD4+ T cells. Recombination joined TRBV28 with TRBJ1-5; TRBD1 agrees with 8 junctional bases. The receptor was isolated from a woman aged 18-35 years in good health. The DNA reads TGTGCCACCCTGGAGCCGGGACAGGACCAGCCCCAGCATTTT. Its product reads: CATLEPGQDQPQHF.